The 13 T cell receptor beta chains listed next were all sequenced from one sample in a study of T cell responses to AZD1222 COVID-19 vaccine. Measured with immunoSEQ multiplex PCR; TCRdb has only the in-frame clones, and not every one. The table includes about 180,000 clones, 88% detected once. Sample: peripheral blood, taken 28 days after the second AZD1222 dose. All receptors come from an adult who received the AZD1222 COVID-19 vaccine.

A single count supports this clone. This chain joins TRBV10-3 and TRBJ2-7; TRBD2 aligns across 10 bases. V shed 6 bases, J shed 0 bases, and the junction held 2 bases outside the gene matches. Germline lookup yields CDR1 ENHRY and CDR2 SYGVKD. This CDR3 is 14 amino acids long. DNA of the CDR3: TGTGCCATCAGCCCTAGCGGGGGCTCCTACGAGCAGTACTTC. Its protein product is CAISPSGGSYEQYF.

V usage is TRBV20-1 and J usage is TRBJ2-7; either TRBD1 or TRBD2 may supply D (5 bases each). The CDR3 length is 17 residues. Germline V gene sequence: CDR1 DFQATT, CDR2 SNEGSKA (reference sequence). V was clipped by 3 bases and J by 9 bases, with 30 bases between them. The chain's CDR3 is CSASRGAGRSGFNRQYF. The DNA of the CDR3 is TGCAGTGCTAGTCGTGGGGCGGGTAGGTCAGGGTTCAATCGGCAGTACTTC.

This sequence joins TRBV28 and TRBJ1-1; D may be TRBD1 (6 bases). CDR1 and CDR2 (germline): MDHEN, SYDVKM. This CDR3 region has 15 residues. V was shortened by 2 bases and J by 1 base, with 11 bases between the two germline ends. The CDR3 DNA reads as TGTGCCAGCAGTTTAGAGGCGACAGGGAACACTGAAGCTTTCTTT. Amino acid sequence: CASSLEATGNTEAFF. Complete variable domain (other parts from reference TRBV28 and TRBJ1-1): DVKVTQSSRYLVKRTGEKVFLECVQDMDHENMFWYRQDPGLGLRLIYFSYDVKMKEKGDIPEGYSVSREKKERFSLILESASTNQTSMYLCASSLEATGNTEAFFGQGTRLTVV.

This chain uses TRBV5-1 with TRBJ2-2, with 8 nucleotides matching TRBD2. The germline gives CDR1 SGHRS, CDR2 YFSETQ. The V and J ends lost 2 bases and 2 bases, in that order; junction bases with no gene match: 5. This CDR3 is built from 16 residues. The CDR3 DNA is TGCGCCAGCAGCTTAGGAGCGGGGGTAAACACCGGGGAGCTGTTTTTT. Translating gives CASSLGAGVNTGELFF.

The chain employs TRBV6-6 and TRBJ2-2; maybe TRBD1 (5 bases). CDR3 length: 12 amino acids. V was shortened by 10 bases and J by 1 base, with 7 bases between the two germline ends. Germline V gene sequence: CDR1 MNHNY, CDR2 SVGAGI (reference sequence). CDR3 sequence (DNA): TGTGCCACCACAGGGAACACCGGGGAGCTGTTTTTT. Amino acids: CATTGNTGELFF.

The chain employs TRBV10-3 and TRBJ2-2; 7 bases map to TRBD2. The germline V gene has CDR1 ENHRY and CDR2 SYGVKD. V trimming: 0 bases; J trimming: 0 bases; junction bases outside the gene matches: 1. The CDR3 covers 16 residues. The DNA of the CDR3 is TGTGCCATCAGTGAGTCGGGGGGGACGAACACCGGGGAGCTGTTTTTT. Protein product: CAISESGGTNTGELFF.

The V call is TRBV7-2, the J call TRBJ2-1, with D possibly matching TRBD1 (6 bases). Deletions cut 10 bases from V and 4 bases from J, with 14 bases between. The CDR3 is made up of 13 amino acids. Germline CDR1 SGHTA, CDR2 FQGNSA. CDR3 residues: CANTGHNYNEQFF. The CDR3 coding sequence is TGTGCCAACACGGGACATAATTACAATGAGCAGTTCTTC.

A single count supports this clone. The chain couples TRBV27 to TRBJ2-2; D is possibly TRBD1 (5 bases). The V and J ends lost 6 bases and 1 base respectively, with 12 bases between them. The germline CDR1 and CDR2 sequences are MNHEY and SMNVEV (reference sequence). The CDR3 consists of 15 residues. CDR3 in DNA: TGTGCCAGCAGGGGATCAACAGGGAACACCGGGGAGCTGTTTTTT. Protein product: CASRGSTGNTGELFF.

The chain employs TRBV7-3 and TRBJ2-2; D gene ambiguous. The CDR3 has 14 residues. From germline, CDR1 is SGHTA and CDR2 FQGTGA. Trimming left V 5 bases short and J 4 bases short, with 11 bases between. In nucleotides, the CDR3 is TGTGCCAGCAGCGCTGCCCTGAGCACCGGGGAGCTGTTTTTT. Encoded protein: CASSAALSTGELFF.

This chain connects TRBV24-1 to TRBJ2-3; D possibly uses TRBD1 or TRBD2 (5 bases each). This CDR3 region has 12 residues. The germline CDR1 and CDR2 sequences are KGHDR and SFDVKD. V lost 6 bases to trimming and J lost 5 bases, with 8 bases between them. CDR3 sequence (DNA): TGTGCCACCAGTATGAGGGGAGATACGCAGTATTTT. It specifies CATSMRGDTQYF.

This chain uses TRBV19 with TRBJ2-7; 9 bases are a match to TRBD2. CDR1 LNHDA and CDR2 SQIVND come from the germline V gene (reference sequence). After removal of 3 bases from V and 5 bases from J, the junction contained 2 bases not matched to a gene. The CDR3 has 13 residues. The CDR3 sequence is CASSILAGNEQYF. CDR3 nucleotide sequence: TGTGCCAGTAGTATCCTAGCGGGAAACGAGCAGTACTTC.

This clone showed up just a few times. The CDR3 DNA reads TGCGCCAGCAGCCAAGATTTCGGAGGCGCGGAAACCTACGAGCAGTACTTC. It codes for CASSQDFGGAETYEQYF. V and J are TRBV4-3 and TRBJ2-7; possible D gene TRBD2, 5 bases. Germline CDR1 is LGHNA and CDR2 is YSLEER. The CDR3 is 17 residues long. V dropped 0 bases and J dropped 2 bases, with 17 bases sitting between them.

The rearrangement joins TRBV11-3 to TRBJ2-3; D unresolved. The CDR3 runs to 13 residues. Trimming cost V 3 bases and J 5 bases, with 9 bases left between them. In germline, CDR1 is SGHNT, CDR2 YENEEA. CDR3 in amino acids: CASSFSVGDTQYF. As DNA, the CDR3 is TGTGCCAGCAGCTTCAGTGTAGGAGATACGCAGTATTTT.